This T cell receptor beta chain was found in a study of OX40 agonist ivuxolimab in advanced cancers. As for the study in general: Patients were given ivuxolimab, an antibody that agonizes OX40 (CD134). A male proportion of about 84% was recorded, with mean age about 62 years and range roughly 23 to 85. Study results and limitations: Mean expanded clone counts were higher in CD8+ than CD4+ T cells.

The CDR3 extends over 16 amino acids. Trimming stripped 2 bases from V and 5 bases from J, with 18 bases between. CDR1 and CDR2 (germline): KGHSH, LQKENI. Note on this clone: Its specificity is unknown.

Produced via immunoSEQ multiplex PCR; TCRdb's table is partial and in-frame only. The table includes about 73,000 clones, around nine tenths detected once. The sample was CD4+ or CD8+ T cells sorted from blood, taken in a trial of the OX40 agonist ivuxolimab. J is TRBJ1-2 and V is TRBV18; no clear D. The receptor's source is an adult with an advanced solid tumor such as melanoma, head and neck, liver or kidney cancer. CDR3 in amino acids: CASSPSRTREPYGYTF. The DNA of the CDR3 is TGTGCCAGCTCACCATCGCGTACGAGGGAACCATATGGCTACACCTTC.